These 24 T cell receptor beta chains were all obtained from the same sample, sequenced in a study of response to subunit inactivated influenza vaccine. TCRdb used MiXCR to reprocess the RT-PCR reads, holding one entry per CDR3 protein. There are fewer than 400,000 distinct CDR3 sequences in the sample; just over 20% occur only once, and around 9.6% lies in the top ten. The input for sequencing was PBMCs from blood, taken around 22 months after vaccination. Receptor source: a man aged 50 to 75 who received an inactivated influenza vaccine.

The chain couples TRBV15 to TRBJ1-1, with TRBD1 matching 7 bases. J was trimmed by 4 bases and V by 0 bases; bases with no gene match: 5. Germline assignment: CDR1 LNHNV and CDR2 YYDKDF (reference sequence). The CDR3 spans 15 residues. The CDR3 loop is CATSRDRGLGTEAFF. For the CDR3, the DNA is TGTGCCACCAGCAGAGATAGGGGGCTTGGCACTGAAGCTTTCTTT.

The rearrangement links TRBV10-2 to TRBJ1-2; no definite D call. The CDR3 contains 13 residues. V lost 0 bases and J 6 bases, leaving 8 bases between the germline ends. Germline V gene sequence: CDR1 WSHSY, CDR2 SAAADI. Here the CDR3 reads CASSESGFNGYTF. The CDR3 DNA sequence: TGCGCCAGCAGTGAGTCCGGATTTAATGGCTACACCTTC.

This clonotype was seen just once. This CDR3 is CASSSPRAGSYEQYF. CDR3 sequence (DNA): TGTGCCAGTTCTTCACCCAGAGCTGGCTCCTACGAGCAGTACTTC. This chain joins TRBV28 and TRBJ2-7; D remains unclear. There are 15 residues in the CDR3. V lost 9 bases to trimming and J lost 0 bases, with 18 bases between them. Per germline, CDR1 MDHEN and CDR2 SYDVKM.

The chain uses TRBV3-1 and TRBJ1-1; 10 nucleotides align to TRBD1. With 3 bases clipped from V and 3 bases from J, the junction kept 4 bases outside the gene matches. The CDR3 length is 15 residues. Germline values: CDR1 LGHDT, CDR2 YNNKEL (reference sequence). The CDR3 reads CASSQTGGDDTEAFF. CDR3 DNA sequence: TGTGCCAGCAGCCAGACAGGGGGCGATGACACTGAAGCTTTCTTT.

The gene calls are TRBV7-3 and TRBJ2-1; TRBD1 matches 8 bases. The CDR3 is 14 residues long. In germline, CDR1 is SGHTA, CDR2 FQGTGA. V lost 5 bases to trimming and J lost 8 bases; unmatched junction nucleotides: 8. CDR3 loop: CASSPHNRGDEQFF. The CDR3 bases are TGTGCCAGCAGCCCCCATAACAGGGGGGATGAGCAGTTCTTC.

This chain uses TRBV5-6 with TRBJ1-5, with 8 bases matching TRBD1. This CDR3 is built from 16 residues. CDR1 SGHDT and CDR2 YYEEEE come from the germline V gene. V trimming: 4 bases; J trimming: 1 base; junction bases outside the gene matches: 7. The CDR3 DNA reads as TGTGCCAGCAGCGCGACAGGGGAGTTGAGCAATCAGCCCCAGCATTTT. Translation gives CASSATGELSNQPQHF. Full variable domain (rest looked up from reference TRBV5-6 and TRBJ1-5): DAGVTQSPTHLIKTRGQQVTLRCSPKSGHDTVSWYQQALGQGPQFIFQYYEEEERQRGNFPDRFSGHQFPNYSSELNVNALLLGDSALYLCASSATGELSNQPQHFGDGTRLSIL.

This clonotype was observed a few times. V usage is TRBV10-3 and J usage is TRBJ2-5; 9 bases are shared with TRBD2. This CDR3 has 17 residues. V trimming: 4 bases; J trimming: 5 bases; junction bases outside the gene matches: 14. The germline CDR1 and CDR2 sequences are ENHRY and SYGVKD. The CDR3 here is CAISAAPAGGLGETQYF. The CDR3 DNA follows: TGTGCCATCAGTGCCGCCCCAGCGGGGGGCCTTGGGGAGACCCAGTACTTC.

This clonotype was recorded many times. This chain links TRBV12-3 or TRBV12-4 with TRBJ1-5; possible D gene TRBD1, 6 bases. Trimming took 6 bases from V and 6 from J, leaving 18 bases between them. The CDR3 is 15 residues long. The CDR3 here is CASSTTIQGSQPQHF. Written as DNA, the CDR3 is TGTGCCAGCAGCACAACCATCCAGGGGAGTCAGCCCCAGCATTTT.

Only a few counts were recorded for this clonotype. The chain joins TRBV20-1 to TRBJ2-1; D tentatively fits TRBD1 or TRBD2 (5 bases each). Germline V gene sequence: CDR1 DFQATT, CDR2 SNEGSKA (reference sequence). This CDR3 comprises 15 residues. The ends were cut back, 3 bases at V and 7 bases at J, with 19 bases in the middle. The CDR3 DNA reads TGCAGTGCTAGGTGGGGGAATAGCGTCATTAATGAGCAGTTCTTC. Translated, it gives CSARWGNSVINEQFF.

This clonotype was found a few times. J is TRBJ1-5 and V is TRBV6-1; unclear D gene. CDR1 is MNHNS, CDR2 SASEGT, per germline. The CDR3 consists of 17 residues. Deletions cut 6 bases from V and 2 bases from J, with 20 bases between. The CDR3 DNA reads TGTGCCAGCAGCCCTTCGCGGCGAGCGAAGGGCAATCAGCCCCAGCATTTT. It specifies CASSPSRRAKGNQPQHF.

J is TRBJ2-5 and V is TRBV7-2; D gene unclear. Germline values: CDR1 SGHTA, CDR2 FQGNSA. Trimming stripped 3 bases from V and 1 base from J, with 12 bases between. This CDR3 is built from 15 residues. CDR3 nucleotide sequence: TGTGCCAGCAGCTTCACGGGTTTGCCCCAAGAGACCCAGTACTTC. Encoded protein: CASSFTGLPQETQYF.

J is TRBJ2-5 and V is TRBV7-2, with D tentatively TRBD1 or TRBD2 (6 bases each). V lost 1 base and J lost 5, with 14 bases in between. The CDR3 contains 15 residues. Germline lookup yields CDR1 SGHTA and CDR2 FQGNSA. Here the CDR3 reads CASSLGQGRTETQYF. The CDR3 region has the DNA TGTGCCAGCAGCTTAGGTCAGGGGAGGACGGAGACCCAGTACTTC.

This clonotype was detected a few times. The chain is built from TRBV18 and TRBJ1-5; D gene unclear. CDR1 and CDR2 from the germline V gene are KGHSH and LQKENI. Trimming removed 3 bases at V and 0 bases at J, with 9 bases between. This CDR3 comprises 15 residues. This CDR3 reads CASSPTRNSNQPQHF. Written as DNA, the CDR3 is TGTGCCAGCTCACCTACTCGAAATAGCAATCAGCCCCAGCATTTT. Complete variable domain (other parts from reference TRBV18 and TRBJ1-5): NAGVMQNPRHLVRRRGQEARLRCSPMKGHSHVYWYRQLPEEGLKFMVYLQKENIIDESGMPKERFSAEFPKEGPSILRIQQVVRGDSAAYFCASSPTRNSNQPQHFGDGTRLSIL.

This clonotype occurred a few times. This chain connects TRBV19 to TRBJ2-3; D is unclear. The CDR3 spans 12 residues. The germline V and J ends were trimmed by 3 bases and 11 bases, with 12 bases remaining between them. Germline CDR1 is LNHDA and CDR2 is SQIVND (reference sequence). Written as DNA, the CDR3 is TGTGCCAGTAGTATCACCGGGTTGGGGCAGTATTTT. Translated: CASSITGLGQYF. Filled out from reference TRBV19 and TRBJ2-3, the complete variable domain reads DGGITQSPKYLFRKEGQNVTLSCEQNLNHDAMYWYRQDPGQGLRLIYYSQIVNDFQKGDIAEGYSVSREKKESFPLTVTSAQKNPTAFYLCASSITGLGQYFGPGTRLTVL.

This chain joins TRBV10-3 and TRBJ2-1; 11 nucleotides align to TRBD2. With 7 bases clipped from V and 0 bases from J, the junction kept 11 bases outside the gene matches. Germline CDR1 and CDR2: ENHRY and SYGVKD. The CDR3 covers 18 residues. The DNA of the CDR3 is TGTGCCATCAATTCCGGGCTAGCGGGAGGCAGCTCCTACAATGAGCAGTTCTTC. Residues: CAINSGLAGGSSYNEQFF.

The genes are TRBV19 and TRBJ1-3; D is unresolved. Germline CDR1 is LNHDA and CDR2 is SQIVND (reference sequence). Trimming cost V 8 bases and J 3 bases, with 20 bases left between them. The CDR3 covers 16 residues. The CDR3 nucleotides read TGTGCCAGTGCGGTGGTGGCCGGCGGATTTGGAAACACCATATATTTT. The encoded protein is CASAVVAGGFGNTIYF.

In this sample, this clonotype turned up a few times. The V gene is TRBV20-1, the J gene TRBJ2-1, with unresolved D. V was clipped by 5 bases and J by 0 bases, with 14 bases between them. This CDR3 is built from 15 residues. CDR1 and CDR2 (germline): DFQATT, SNEGSKA (reference sequence). The CDR3 is CSAPVTRSSYNEQFF. The DNA for the CDR3 is TGCAGTGCTCCGGTTACCCGGAGCTCCTACAATGAGCAGTTCTTC.

In this sample, this clonotype turned up a few times. V usage is TRBV10-3 and J usage is TRBJ1-2; D possibly corresponds to TRBD1 (5 bases). Germline CDR1 ENHRY, CDR2 SYGVKD. The CDR3 extends over 16 amino acids. V lost 4 bases and J lost 0, with 15 bases in between. CDR3 residues: CAISGMMTDPNYGYTF. DNA for the CDR3: TGTGCCATCAGTGGTATGATGACAGATCCTAACTATGGCTACACCTTC.

This clonotype has only a few counts. V is TRBV5-1 and J is TRBJ2-3; 10 bases fit TRBD2. The CDR3 runs to 15 residues. From germline, CDR1 is SGHRS and CDR2 YFSETQ. V shed 5 bases and J 5 bases; nucleotides not matched to a gene: 8. The CDR3 nucleotides are TGCGCCAGCAGTCCTAGCGGGGGCTTGGGAGATACGCAGTATTTT. Translating it yields CASSPSGGLGDTQYF.

This clonotype has a count of ten or more. The V gene is TRBV3-1, the J gene TRBJ2-5; 7 bases line up with TRBD1. Germline CDR1 is LGHDT and CDR2 is YNNKEL (reference sequence). Germline trimming cut 4 bases from V and 5 bases from J; bases unmatched to any gene: 13. The CDR3 extends over 16 amino acids. CDR3 region: CASSLYSQGVVETQYF. For the CDR3, the DNA is TGTGCCAGCAGCCTTTACTCCCAGGGGGTTGTGGAGACCCAGTACTTC.

The chain couples TRBV29-1 to TRBJ1-1; TRBD1 agrees at 8 bases. The J segment lost 4 bases and the V segment lost 7 bases, leaving 8 bases of the junction unmatched. CDR3 length equals 13 residues. Germline V gene data show CDR1 as SQVTM and CDR2 as ANQGSEA. DNA of the CDR3: TGCAGCGCCCAGCACGACAGGGGCACTGAAGCTTTCTTT. Amino acids: CSAQHDRGTEAFF. The entire variable domain, with the rest obtained from reference TRBV29-1 and TRBJ1-1, is as follows: SAVISQKPSRDICQRGTSLTIQCQVDSQVTMMFWYRQQPGQSLTLIATANQGSEATYESGFVIDKFPISRPNLTFSTLTVSNMSPEDSSIYLCSAQHDRGTEAFFGQGTRLTVV.

This clonotype was recorded a few times. V is TRBV19 and J is TRBJ2-1; TRBD2 agrees at 9 bases. Germline CDR1 LNHDA, CDR2 SQIVND (reference sequence). The V gene end was trimmed by 3 bases and the J gene end by 6 bases; junction bases not matched to a gene: 6. CDR3 length equals 15 residues. The CDR3 coding sequence is TGTGCCAGTAGTATGTTGCGACTAGCGGCCAATGAGCAGTTCTTC. It is translated as CASSMLRLAANEQFF.

The chain is built from TRBV7-6 and TRBJ2-3, with 11 bases identical to TRBD2. Germline-derived CDR1 and CDR2 are SGHVS and FNYEAQ. The ends lost 5 bases at V and 1 base at J; junction bases unmatched: 8. The CDR3 is made up of 17 amino acids. CDR3 nucleotide sequence: TGTGCCAGCAGCCCCAGAACTAGCGGGGGCCGCACAGATACGCAGTATTTT. The encoded protein is CASSPRTSGGRTDTQYF.

This clonotype was seen a handful of times. The V gene is TRBV27, the J gene TRBJ2-1, with D tentatively TRBD1 (7 bases). Germline CDR1 MNHEY, CDR2 SMNVEV (reference sequence). CDR3 length equals 14 residues. V gave up 7 bases and J gave up 6 bases, with 16 bases separating them. CDR3 residues: CASKGTAGLNEQFF. Here the CDR3 DNA reads TGTGCCAGCAAGGGGACAGCGGGTCTCAATGAGCAGTTCTTC.